A single sample is the source of the 20 T cell receptor beta chains below, sequenced in a study of blood T cells in healthy people across ages. Alongside a J-beta primer mix, a sample-barcoded 5' primer served in a second PCR lasting about 7 to 11 cycles. MiXCR, run by TCRdb on the 5' RACE reads, gives a single entry per CDR3 protein. The data contain 1.5 million to 2 million distinct CDR3 sequences, approximately 50% of them singletons. The sample comprised blood. The source is a woman aged 40 to 50 in good health.

CDR3 nucleotide sequence: TGCAGTGCTAGAGCTGAAGGGACTAGCGGGGGAGACCAGTCCCCGAGCACAGATACGCAGTATTTT. It translates to CSARAEGTSGGDQSPSTDTQYF. The rearrangement joins TRBV20-1 to TRBJ2-3, with 14 bases aligning to TRBD2. J lost 0 bases, V lost 1 base, and 18 bases had no gene match. The CDR3 covers 22 residues. Germline CDR1 is DFQATT and CDR2 is SNEGSKA (reference sequence).

The chain is built from TRBV20-1 and TRBJ2-1, with 7 nucleotides matching TRBD1. The junction had 10 bases not matched to a gene; V was cut back by 6 bases and J by 5 bases. There are 14 residues in the CDR3. Germline CDR1 reads DFQATT; CDR2 reads SNEGSKA (reference sequence). CDR3: CSAQLQGNHNEQFF. The CDR3 nucleotides are TGCAGTGCCCAATTACAGGGGAACCACAATGAGCAGTTCTTC.

A few counts support this clonotype. This rearrangement joins TRBV20-1 to TRBJ2-7; a weak D match, TRBD2 (5 bases). There are 13 residues in the CDR3. The V gene lost 6 bases and the J gene lost 2 bases, with 14 bases spanning the gap. CDR1 is DFQATT and CDR2 is SNEGSKA in the germline V gene (reference sequence). The CDR3 sequence: CSAVRGSPYEQYF. The CDR3 DNA follows: TGCAGTGCAGTTAGAGGGTCCCCCTACGAGCAGTACTTC.

This chain joins TRBV29-1 and TRBJ1-1, with a possible D match to TRBD1 (5 bases). Trimming took off 5 bases at V and 0 bases at J, with 10 bases between the two ends. The CDR3 loop spans 13 amino acids. CDR1 is SQVTM, CDR2 ANQGSEA, per germline. CDR3: CSVNVGLNTEAFF. DNA of the CDR3: TGCAGCGTTAATGTGGGGCTGAACACTGAAGCTTTCTTT.

The sample holds a few counts of this clonotype. This rearrangement joins TRBV29-1 to TRBJ2-1; no clear D gene. In germline, CDR1 is SQVTM, CDR2 ANQGSEA. Trimming left V 4 bases short and J 2 bases short, with 9 bases between. This CDR3 has 13 residues. The CDR3 nucleotides are TGCAGCGTTGCACGGCTTACCTACAATGAGCAGTTCTTC. Residues: CSVARLTYNEQFF.

The chain uses TRBV2 and TRBJ2-4; 9 bases line up with TRBD1. With V trimmed by 8 bases and J by 0 bases, 5 bases remained unmatched. The CDR3 extends over 15 amino acids. CDR1 SNHLY and CDR2 FYNNEI come from the germline V gene. In DNA, the CDR3 is TGTGCCAGCGGAACAGGGGGCCTAGCCAAAAACATTCAGTACTTC. Translating gives CASGTGGLAKNIQYF.

The chain carries TRBV6-1 and TRBJ1-2, with D possibly being TRBD1 (5 bases). Trimming stripped 5 bases from V and 2 bases from J, with 18 bases between. The CDR3 is 16 amino acids. Per germline, CDR1 MNHNS and CDR2 SASEGT. DNA of the CDR3: TGTGCCAGCAGTCCTTCGGGGAGGGGAAGAAACTATGGCTACACCTTC. This sequence encodes CASSPSGRGRNYGYTF.

This clonotype was detected a few times. The chain carries TRBV4-2 and TRBJ2-3, with 8 bases fitting TRBD2. Germline loops: CDR1 LGHNA, CDR2 YNFKEQ. V lost 4 bases to trimming and J lost 2 bases; unmatched junction nucleotides: 11. This CDR3 is built from 17 residues. This CDR3 is CASSRQARTSNTDTQYF. The CDR3 DNA reads TGTGCCAGCAGCCGACAAGCCAGGACTAGCAACACAGATACGCAGTATTTT.

This clonotype appeared a few times. The chain couples TRBV19 to TRBJ2-1; TRBD2 might be the D (5 bases). This CDR3 has 11 residues. Germline CDR1 is LNHDA and CDR2 is SQIVND (reference sequence). Trimming pared 9 bases from V and 5 bases from J, leaving 8 bases between. The chain's CDR3 is CASGIHNEQFF. The CDR3 coding sequence is TGTGCCAGCGGGATTCACAATGAGCAGTTCTTC.

The chain employs TRBV6-5 and TRBJ2-1, with D tentatively TRBD2 (7 bases). Germline CDR1 is MNHEY and CDR2 is SVGAGI. Trimming took 7 bases from V and 8 from J, leaving 15 bases between them. The CDR3 is 13 residues long. The CDR3 sequence is CASTWGGGDEQFF. CDR3 coding DNA: TGTGCCAGCACCTGGGGGGGCGGCGATGAGCAGTTCTTC.

V and J are TRBV11-2 and TRBJ2-1; TRBD2 matches 9 bases. Trimming at V came to 5 bases and at J to 4 bases, leaving 6 bases not matched to a gene. CDR1 is SGHAT, CDR2 FQNNGV, per germline. The CDR3 is 15 amino acids. This CDR3 reads CASSPVRGGYNEQFF. The CDR3 nucleotides read TGTGCCAGCAGCCCCGTGCGGGGGGGGTACAATGAGCAGTTCTTC.

The genes are TRBV5-1 and TRBJ2-3; TRBD1 agrees at 7 bases. CDR1 is SGHRS and CDR2 is YFSETQ in the germline V gene. The CDR3 is 15 amino acids. The V segment lost 2 bases and the J segment 2 bases; nucleotides outside the gene matches: 5. The CDR3 DNA follows: TGCGCCAGCAGCTTCCGGGACAGTAACACAGATACGCAGTATTTT. Its protein is CASSFRDSNTDTQYF. Variable domain in full (rest from reference TRBV5-1 and TRBJ2-3): KAGVTQTPRYLIKTRGQQVTLSCSPISGHRSVSWYQQTPGQGLQFLFEYFSETQRNKGNFPGRFSGRQFSNSRSEMNVSTLELGDSALYLCASSFRDSNTDTQYFGPGTRLTVL.

This clonotype was observed a handful of times. The chain joins TRBV4-3 to TRBJ2-3; D gene uncertain. Germline values: CDR1 LGHNA, CDR2 YSLEER. The V and J ends lost 0 bases and 4 bases respectively, with 11 bases between them. The CDR3 is 15 residues long. The CDR3 nucleotides read TGCGCCAGCAGCCAAGATCACCGCGGCGCAGATACGCAGTATTTT. Translating it yields CASSQDHRGADTQYF.

Comments on this clonotype: One end of the junction does not line up with germline, which may come from a read error. V usage is TRBV6-1 and J usage is TRBJ2-1; possibly TRBD1 for D (6 bases). This CDR3 is built from 18 residues. Germline CDR1 is MNHNS and CDR2 is SASEGT. CDR3 amino acids: CASSQADSLSVRINEQFF. CDR3 bases: TGTGCCAGCAGTCAAGCGGACAGCTTGTCCGTGAGGATAAATGAGCAGTTCTTC.

This sequence joins TRBV5-1 and TRBJ2-3; 15 positions match TRBD2. Per the germline V gene, CDR1 is SGHRS and CDR2 is YFSETQ. V lost 3 bases, J lost 2 bases, and 10 bases stayed unmatched. CDR3 length: 19 residues. DNA of the CDR3: TGCGCCAGCAGCTCCGGACTAGCGGGGGGGACTCGGCACACAGATACGCAGTATTTT. The encoded protein is CASSSGLAGGTRHTDTQYF.

This clonotype was counted between two and nine times. The chain is built from TRBV7-2 and TRBJ2-3; 9 nucleotides align to TRBD2. V shed 1 base, J shed 5 bases, and the junction held 7 bases outside the gene matches. CDR1 and CDR2 from the germline V gene are SGHTA and FQGNSA. This CDR3 is 16 amino acids long. The CDR3: CASSLVPAGGRDTQYF. CDR3 in DNA: TGTGCCAGCAGCTTAGTCCCCGCGGGGGGGAGAGATACGCAGTATTTT.

This clonotype appeared a few times. V gene TRBV7-2 combines with J gene TRBJ1-6, with 9 bases identical to TRBD1. Trimming at V came to 5 bases and at J to 7 bases, leaving 9 bases not matched to a gene. Germline CDR1 SGHTA, CDR2 FQGNSA. CDR3 length: 16 residues. The CDR3 coding sequence is TGTGCCAGCAGCCTGCGCCCCGGGACAGGGAATTCACCCCTCCACTTT. It yields the protein CASSLRPGTGNSPLHF.

The chain employs TRBV19 and TRBJ2-1, with D tentatively TRBD2 (6 bases). The end of the DNA aligns better with TRBJ2-7, so the J call may be wrong. The CDR3 length is 14 residues. The germline CDR1 and CDR2 sequences are LNHDA and SQIVND (reference sequence). The CDR3 DNA reads TGTGCCACCTCTTTCGGGGGACCGATCAATGAGCAGTACTTC. Translation: CATSFGGPINEQYF.

A remark on this clonotype: It may be a read error: a sequence one base away is much more abundant. The chain uses TRBV2 and TRBJ2-7; 7 bases fit TRBD2. Per the germline V gene, CDR1 is SNHLY and CDR2 is FYNNEI. V was pared by 11 bases and J by 5 bases, with 18 bases of the junction left unmatched. CDR3 length: 15 residues. Here the CDR3 DNA reads TGTGCCGGCACCGGGGAGGGATTGAAGGGGAACGAGCAGTACTTC. As protein: CAGTGEGLKGNEQYF.

The rearrangement uses TRBV27 and TRBJ1-5; TRBD1 matches 9 bases. The germline CDR1 and CDR2 sequences are MNHEY and SMNVEV (reference sequence). This CDR3 contains 16 residues. V gave up 0 bases and J gave up 4 bases; unmatched junction bases: 4. The CDR3 loop reads CASSLSRTGVNQPQHF. CDR3 coding DNA: TGTGCCAGCAGTTTATCCCGGACAGGGGTAAATCAGCCCCAGCATTTT.